This entry lists 27 T cell receptor beta chains sequenced from one sample in a study of T cell changes during pregnancy in multiple sclerosis. Repertoires were generated with immunoSEQ multiplex PCR, while TCRdb's copy carries only in-frame clones and drops some. The sample contains under 100,000 clones, over 90% of which appear only once. Material: peripheral blood, obtained in the third trimester of pregnancy. Receptors originate from a female donor with multiple sclerosis, enrolled in a pregnancy study.

V usage is TRBV30 and J usage is TRBJ2-3; D is uncertain. Germline values: CDR1 GTSNPN, CDR2 SVGIG (reference sequence). The germline V and J ends were trimmed by 0 bases and 4 bases, with 14 bases remaining between them. There are 15 residues in the CDR3. CDR3 DNA sequence: TGTGCCTGGAGTGTGGGCTCCATATATCCAGATACGCAGTATTTT. Translation gives CAWSVGSIYPDTQYF.

CDR3 sequence: CASTQFIRQGQDTQYF. In DNA, the CDR3 is TGTGCCAGCACCCAATTCATCCGGCAGGGGCAAGATACGCAGTATTTT. The chain employs TRBV2 and TRBJ2-3; weak D call: TRBD1 (6 bases). V lost 7 bases and J 5 bases, leaving 22 bases between the germline ends. The CDR3 spans 16 residues. Germline V CDR1 and CDR2: SNHLY, FYNNEI.

The rearrangement uses TRBV6-1 and TRBJ1-5; 10 bases are shared with TRBD1. This CDR3 spans 15 amino acids. Germline CDR1 and CDR2: MNHNS and SASEGT. V gave up 8 bases and J gave up 2 bases; unmatched junction bases: 6. In nucleotides, the CDR3 is TGTGCCAGCGACAGGGGGCAAGGTGGCAATCAGCCCCAGCATTTT. Its translation: CASDRGQGGNQPQHF.

The chain has TRBV9 and TRBJ2-1; 11 bases map to TRBD2. This CDR3 comprises 18 residues. J lost 1 base, V lost 0 bases, and 6 bases had no gene match. Germline assignment: CDR1 SGDLS and CDR2 YYNGEE. The CDR3 DNA sequence: TGTGCCAGCAGCGTAGAGGAACTAGCGGGGGATTCCTACAATGAGCAGTTCTTC. Encoded protein: CASSVEELAGDSYNEQFF.

This chain links TRBV29-1 with TRBJ2-2; unclear D gene. Per germline, CDR1 SQVTM and CDR2 ANQGSEA. Trimming took 4 bases from V and 2 from J, leaving 8 bases between them. This CDR3 is built from 13 residues. For the CDR3, the DNA is TGCAGCGTTGCCAGATCCAACACCGGGGAGCTGTTTTTT. Its protein product is CSVARSNTGELFF.

The chain uses TRBV19 and TRBJ2-7; possibly TRBD1 for D (5 bases). The CDR3 extends over 11 amino acids. Trimming took off 4 bases at V and 6 bases at J, with 7 bases between the two ends. Looked up from germline, CDR1 is LNHDA and CDR2 is SQIVND (reference sequence). The CDR3 loop reads CASSSQGEQYF. CDR3 DNA: TGTGCCAGTAGTAGCCAGGGCGAGCAGTACTTC.

The J gene is TRBJ2-1, the V gene TRBV4-2, with 11 bases aligning to TRBD2. V trimming: 0 bases; J trimming: 7 bases; junction bases outside the gene matches: 17. Germline V gene sequence: CDR1 LGHNA, CDR2 YNFKEQ. This CDR3 has 20 amino acids. The CDR3 protein is CASSQDPSGGSMGQMNEQFF. The CDR3 DNA reads as TGTGCCAGCAGCCAAGATCCTAGCGGGGGGTCCATGGGGCAAATGAATGAGCAGTTCTTC.

This chain joins TRBV20-1 and TRBJ1-1; D is ambiguous. The CDR3 extends over 11 amino acids. Germline V gene sequence: CDR1 DFQATT, CDR2 SNEGSKA (reference sequence). V was clipped by 4 bases and J by 7 bases, with 10 bases between them. CDR3 amino acids: CSANGRGEAFF. For the CDR3, the DNA is TGCAGTGCTAACGGGCGGGGTGAAGCTTTCTTT.

This chain links TRBV11-2 with TRBJ2-1; a possible D gene is TRBD1 (6 bases). Trimming left V 6 bases short and J 3 bases short, with 18 bases between. The germline V gene encodes CDR1 SGHAT and CDR2 FQNNGV. The CDR3 runs to 16 residues. This CDR3 reads CASSLAGAVRYNEQFF. CDR3 DNA: TGTGCCAGCAGTCTTGCAGGGGCCGTTCGCTACAATGAGCAGTTCTTC.

This sequence joins TRBV5-3 and TRBJ1-5; the match to TRBD1 covers 9 bases. TRBV5-3 is annotated as an ORF whose role is uncertain. This CDR3 contains 19 residues. Germline trimming cut 2 bases from V and 3 bases from J; bases unmatched to any gene: 15. This CDR3 reads CARSLVCTGQGDLNQPQHF. For the CDR3, the DNA is TGTGCCAGAAGCTTAGTATGCACGGGACAGGGCGATCTCAATCAGCCCCAGCATTTT.

This chain uses TRBV6-1 with TRBJ2-7; 7 nucleotides align to TRBD1. J lost 2 bases, V lost 8 bases, and 9 bases had no gene match. Looked up from germline, CDR1 is MNHNS and CDR2 is SASEGT. The CDR3 extends over 14 amino acids. CDR3 in DNA: TGTGCCAGCGAAGTGGCCAGGGGGACCTACGAGCAGTACTTC. It yields the protein CASEVARGTYEQYF.

CDR3 amino acids: CATSGSRDRAFF. The DNA of the CDR3 is TGTGCCACCAGCGGGAGCCGGGACAGGGCTTTCTTT. This sequence joins TRBV15 and TRBJ1-1; 8 bases agree with TRBD1. Germline assignment: CDR1 LNHNV and CDR2 YYDKDF (reference sequence). Losses at the gene ends were 5 bases for V and 11 bases for J; bases not matched to a gene: 7. The CDR3 has 12 amino acids.

A note on this clone: A read error may produce the germline difference seen at one junction end. The V gene is TRBV7-7, the J gene TRBJ2-7, with 8 positions matching TRBD1. The CDR3 covers 15 residues. CDR1 SSHAT and CDR2 FNYEAQ come from the germline V gene (reference sequence). CDR3: CASRAPGQDTYEQYF. The CDR3 DNA reads as TGTGCTAGCAGAGCCCCGGGACAGGATACCTACGAGCAGTACTTC. Based on the CDR3 plus reference TRBV7-7 and TRBJ2-7, the full variable domain is GAGVSQSPRYKVTKRGQDVTLRCDPISSHATLYWYQQALGQGPEFLTYFNYEAQPDKSGLPSDRFSAERPEGSISTLTIQRTEQRDSAMYRCASRAPGQDTYEQYFGPGTRLTVT.

The chain employs TRBV4-1 and TRBJ2-7; D is undetermined. CDR1 and CDR2 from the germline V gene are MGHRA and YSYEKL. This CDR3 spans 12 amino acids. V lost 0 bases and J 6 bases, leaving 6 bases between the germline ends. The CDR3 nucleotides read TGCGCCAGCAGCCAAGATGGGCTCGAGCAGTACTTC. Amino acid sequence: CASSQDGLEQYF.

The V call is TRBV6-5, the J call TRBJ2-7; 7 bases match TRBD1. J lost 3 bases, V lost 6 bases, and 11 bases had no gene match. CDR3 length: 15 residues. CDR1 MNHEY and CDR2 SVGAGI come from the germline V gene. The CDR3 bases are TGTGCCAGCAGCCTAAGGGCAGGGGGAAGCTACGAGCAGTACTTC. Its translation is CASSLRAGGSYEQYF.

J is TRBJ1-1 and V is TRBV9; tentatively, D is TRBD1 (6 bases). This CDR3 region has 14 residues. Trimming stripped 3 bases from V and 2 bases from J, with 11 bases between. CDR1 and CDR2 from the germline V gene are SGDLS and YYNGEE. CDR3: CASSALGGNTEAFF. The CDR3, as DNA: TGTGCCAGCAGCGCCTTAGGGGGAAACACTGAAGCTTTCTTT.

V and J are TRBV29-1 and TRBJ2-1; no reliable D call. The CDR3 is 10 residues long. CDR1 and CDR2 from the germline V gene are SQVTM and ANQGSEA. With 7 bases removed from V and 7 bases from J, the gap between germline ends came to 8 bases. CDR3 in DNA: TGCAGCGCGTCCTTAAATGAGCAGTTCTTC. Translated: CSASLNEQFF.

This clone has a single count. The chain joins TRBV6-4 to TRBJ2-1; the D is unclear. Germline CDR1 and CDR2: MRHNA and SNTAGT. The CDR3 spans 13 residues. V lost 0 bases and J 6 bases, leaving 6 bases between the germline ends. CDR3: CASSDSWANEQFF. Written as DNA, the CDR3 is TGTGCCAGCAGTGACTCGTGGGCCAATGAGCAGTTCTTC.

The chain combines TRBV11-3 with TRBJ2-5; 7 nucleotides line up with TRBD1. V was clipped by 2 bases and J by 3 bases; unmatched bases: 6. The CDR3 has 15 amino acids. In germline, CDR1 is SGHNT, CDR2 YENEEA. The chain's CDR3 is CASSLRGQPEETQYF. The CDR3 DNA sequence: TGTGCCAGCAGCTTAAGGGGACAGCCTGAAGAGACCCAGTACTTC.

Written as DNA, the CDR3 is TGTGCCAGCAGTGAAGTTTCAGGGCTGAACACTGAAGCTTTCTTT. It translates to CASSEVSGLNTEAFF. This chain uses TRBV2 with TRBJ1-1, with D perhaps TRBD1 (5 bases). The CDR3 has 15 amino acids. Deletions cut 1 base from V and 0 bases from J, with 9 bases between. In germline, CDR1 is SNHLY, CDR2 FYNNEI.

This chain links TRBV7-6 with TRBJ1-1; D remains ambiguous. The V gene lost 5 bases and the J gene lost 2 bases, with 12 bases spanning the gap. This CDR3 has 14 amino acids. Germline V gene lookup returns CDR1 SGHVS and CDR2 FNYEAQ. The CDR3 region has the DNA TGTGCCAGCAGCCGCGGGCAGCTAAACACTGAAGCTTTCTTT. Its translation: CASSRGQLNTEAFF.

The count of this clone is one. The chain joins TRBV11-2 to TRBJ2-1; TRBD2 agrees at 11 bases. CDR3 size: 16 residues. Germline CDR1 is SGHAT and CDR2 is FQNNGV. Germline trimming cut 0 bases from V and 4 bases from J; bases unmatched to any gene: 2. The CDR3: CASSLESSGGYNEQFF. In DNA, the CDR3 is TGTGCCAGCAGCTTAGAGTCTAGCGGGGGGTACAATGAGCAGTTCTTC. Together with reference TRBV11-2 and TRBJ2-1, the CDR3 gives the full variable domain: EAGVAQSPRYKIIEKRQSVAFWCNPISGHATLYWYQQILGQGPKLLIQFQNNGVVDDSQLPKDRFSAERLKGVDSTLKIQPAKLEDSAVYLCASSLESSGGYNEQFFGPGTRLTVL.

The chain couples TRBV5-4 to TRBJ2-5; possible D gene TRBD1, 6 bases. V was clipped by 4 bases and J by 4 bases, with 11 bases between them. The CDR3 has 13 amino acids. Germline loops: CDR1 SGHNT, CDR2 YYREEE (reference sequence). Here the CDR3 DNA reads TGTGCCAGCAGCCGCAACAGGGTAGAGACCCAGTACTTC. Translated, it gives CASSRNRVETQYF.

The chain carries TRBV2 and TRBJ2-7; 7 nucleotides align to TRBD1. The CDR3 length is 14 residues. The germline gives CDR1 SNHLY, CDR2 FYNNEI. V shed 10 bases, J shed 3 bases, and the junction held 12 bases outside the gene matches. CDR3 nucleotides: TGTGCCATCTCAAAGCAACAGGGGAGCTACGAGCAGTACTTC. This encodes CAISKQQGSYEQYF.

This chain joins TRBV7-2 and TRBJ2-7; D not resolved. This CDR3 region has 14 residues. Trimming took off 4 bases at V and 5 bases at J, with 15 bases between the two ends. CDR1 and CDR2 (germline): SGHTA, FQGNSA. The CDR3 nucleotides are TGTGCCAGCAGCTCTCTTATTGGTAGTAACGAGCAGTACTTC. Its translation is CASSSLIGSNEQYF.

J is TRBJ2-1 and V is TRBV29-1, with TRBD2 identical over 10 bases. Germline V gene sequence: CDR1 SQVTM, CDR2 ANQGSEA. This CDR3 spans 14 amino acids. The V segment lost 0 bases and the J segment 10 bases; nucleotides outside the gene matches: 6. Written as DNA, the CDR3 is TGCAGCGTTGAAGAAGGACTAGCGGTTTTGGAGCAGTTCTTC. The encoded protein is CSVEEGLAVLEQFF.

The chain has TRBV5-1 and TRBJ2-5, with 9 bases aligning to TRBD2. The V gene's germline CDR1 is SGHRS and CDR2 YFSETQ. The CDR3 runs to 16 residues. Germline trimming cut 5 bases from V and 0 bases from J; bases unmatched to any gene: 8. CDR3 DNA: TGCGCCAGCAGTGACTTCCCTAGCGGGGACCAAGAGACCCAGTACTTC. It specifies CASSDFPSGDQETQYF.